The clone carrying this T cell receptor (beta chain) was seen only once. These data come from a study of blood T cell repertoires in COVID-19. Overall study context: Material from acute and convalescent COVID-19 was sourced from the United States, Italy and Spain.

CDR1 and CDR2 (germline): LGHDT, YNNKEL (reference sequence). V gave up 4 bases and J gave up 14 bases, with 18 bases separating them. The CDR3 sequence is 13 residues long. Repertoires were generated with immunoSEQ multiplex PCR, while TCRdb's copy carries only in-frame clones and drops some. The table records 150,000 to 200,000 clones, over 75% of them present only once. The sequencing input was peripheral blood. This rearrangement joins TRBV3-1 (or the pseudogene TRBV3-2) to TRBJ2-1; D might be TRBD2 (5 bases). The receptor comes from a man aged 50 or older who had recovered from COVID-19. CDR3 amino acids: CASSLLGAESEFF. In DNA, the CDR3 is TGTGCCAGCAGCCTCTTGGGAGCTGAGTCTGAGTTCTTC.